This passage covers 7 T cell receptor beta chains from one sample sequenced in a study of T cells in Graves' hyperthyroidism and ophthalmopathy. Amplification yielded TCR beta CDR3 regions, with RNA transcripts as the source. In the first-round RT-PCR of the TCR CDR3, the HTBI primer set was used. TCRdb itself ran the multiplex PCR reads through MiXCR, one entry per CDR3 protein. Among some 720,000 distinct CDR3 sequences listed, 15% to 20% were seen once. Sequencing was done on a sample of blood. These receptors all come from a young man with Graves' hyperthyroidism.

The CDR3 loop is CASSYSGRGGSETQYF. The CDR3 DNA follows: TGTGCCAGCAGTTACTCGGGCCGGGGAGGGTCAGAGACCCAGTACTTC. J is TRBJ2-5 and V is TRBV6-5, with 7 nucleotides matching TRBD2. The CDR3 runs to 16 residues. The ends lost 0 bases at V and 4 bases at J; junction bases unmatched: 8. Germline V gives CDR1 MNHEY, CDR2 SVGAGI.

The sample holds many counts of this clonotype. The chain has TRBV2 and TRBJ2-2, with unresolved D. The V end lost 6 bases, the J end lost 5 bases, and 13 bases lay between the germline ends. CDR3 length: 14 amino acids. From germline, CDR1 is SNHLY and CDR2 FYNNEI. The chain's CDR3 is CASSRLLLTGELFF. As DNA, the CDR3 is TGTGCCAGCAGCAGACTCCTGCTGACCGGGGAGCTGTTTTTT.

At least ten counts were recorded for this clonotype. This chain connects TRBV28 to TRBJ1-2; D ambiguous. V was cut by 7 bases and J by 5 bases, with 17 bases left in between. CDR1 and CDR2 from the germline V gene are MDHEN and SYDVKM. The length of the CDR3 is 14 residues. CDR3 coding DNA: TGTGCCAGCACCCGCTTTGGCCCCCCATATGGCTACACCTTC. It encodes CASTRFGPPYGYTF.

Only one count was recorded for this clonotype. This rearrangement joins TRBV15 to TRBJ2-2; either TRBD1 or TRBD2 may supply D (5 bases each). Germline CDR1 LNHNV, CDR2 YYDKDF (reference sequence). The CDR3 consists of 14 residues. The V gene lost 6 bases and the J gene lost 2 bases, with 10 bases spanning the gap. The CDR3 sequence: CATSLGTNTGELFF. The CDR3 nucleotides read TGTGCCACCAGTTTAGGGACCAACACCGGGGAGCTGTTTTTT.

The chain couples TRBV6-1 to TRBJ2-7, with 7 bases lining up with TRBD1. CDR3 size: 15 residues. After removal of 7 bases from V and 1 base from J, the junction contained 10 bases not matched to a gene. CDR1 is MNHNS, CDR2 SASEGT, per germline. The CDR3 region has the DNA TGTGCCAGCATCGGATCCGGGACAGTTTCCTACGAGCAGTACTTC. Translation gives CASIGSGTVSYEQYF.

The genes are TRBV20-1 and TRBJ1-4; no reliable D call. Germline assignment: CDR1 DFQATT and CDR2 SNEGSKA (reference sequence). The CDR3 covers 13 residues. The germline V and J ends were trimmed by 6 bases and 5 bases, with 13 bases remaining between them. CDR3 nucleotide sequence: TGCAGTGCCCCACCCCGAGGAAATGAAAAACTGTTTTTT. This sequence encodes CSAPPRGNEKLFF.

This clonotype was counted ten times or more. The chain couples TRBV7-2 to TRBJ2-1, with 10 nucleotides matching TRBD2. The germline gives CDR1 SGHTA, CDR2 FQGNSA. The CDR3 is 16 residues long. Trimming at V came to 0 bases and at J to 6 bases, leaving 5 bases not matched to a gene. The CDR3 loop reads CASSLAGSGRPNEQFF. CDR3 coding DNA: TGTGCCAGCAGCTTAGCGGGTAGCGGGAGGCCCAATGAGCAGTTCTTC.